The 28 T cell receptor beta chains reported below all come from one sample, sequenced in a study of T cells in Graves' hyperthyroidism and ophthalmopathy. It was RNA transcripts that yielded the amplified TCR beta CDR3 regions. RT-PCR in the first round (using the HTBI primer set) targeted the TCR CDR3. MiXCR, applied by TCRdb to the multiplex PCR reads, yields one record per CDR3 protein. The top ten clones hold roughly 18% of a sample with hundreds of thousands of distinct CDR3 sequences, approximately 15% of them seen once. The sample consisted of blood. The receptors shown here come from a woman in her late teens or twenties with Graves' hyperthyroidism.

This clonotype was recorded many times. This chain connects TRBV5-1 to TRBJ2-3, with D uncertain. Germline values: CDR1 SGHRS, CDR2 YFSETQ. CDR3 length equals 17 residues. The V end lost 3 bases, the J end lost 6 bases, and 23 bases lay between the germline ends. CDR3 bases: TGCGCCAGCAGCTCCGAAACGCCAAAAGTCCTCCTCGATACGCAGTATTTT. Amino acid sequence: CASSSETPKVLLDTQYF.

This clonotype was observed at least ten times. The chain employs TRBV27 and TRBJ2-7; 9 bases match TRBD1. Germline-derived CDR1 and CDR2 are MNHEY and SMNVEV (reference sequence). CDR3 length: 16 residues. Trimming took 3 bases from V and 5 from J; bases not matched to a gene: 11. This CDR3 reads CASSFLSGTGQNEQYF. The CDR3 region has the DNA TGTGCCAGCAGTTTCCTGTCCGGGACAGGGCAGAACGAGCAGTACTTC.

There are many counts of this clonotype. The chain employs TRBV28 and TRBJ2-4; 8 bases align to TRBD2. After removal of 5 bases from V and 1 base from J, the junction contained 10 bases not matched to a gene. The V gene's germline CDR1 is MDHEN and CDR2 SYDVKM. The CDR3 sequence is 17 residues long. CDR3 residues: CASSPPSGSRAKNIQYF. As DNA, the CDR3 is TGTGCCAGCAGTCCCCCCAGCGGGAGTAGGGCCAAAAACATTCAGTACTTC.

The rearrangement links TRBV14 to TRBJ2-1, with 8 nucleotides matching TRBD2. The CDR3 contains 16 residues. Germline V gene sequence: CDR1 SGHDN, CDR2 FVKESK. The J segment lost 3 bases and the V segment lost 2 bases, leaving 6 bases of the junction unmatched. In DNA, the CDR3 is TGTGCCAGCAGCCAATGGGGGCTAGCGGGCTACAATGAGCAGTTCTTC. Protein sequence: CASSQWGLAGYNEQFF.

The sample holds many counts of this clonotype. The gene calls are TRBV3-1 and TRBJ2-1, with TRBD2 matching 9 bases. Germline assignment: CDR1 LGHDT and CDR2 YNNKEL (reference sequence). V was pared by 0 bases and J by 10 bases, with 7 bases of the junction left unmatched. The length of the CDR3 is 15 residues. CDR3 bases: TGTGCCAGCAGCCAAGACGGTGGGCTAGCGGGGGAGCAGTTCTTC. This codes for CASSQDGGLAGEQFF.

This clonotype was counted a few times. CDR3 sequence (DNA): TGTGCCAGTAACCTGGGGAACACCGGGGAGCTGTTTTTT. Translation: CASNLGNTGELFF. This sequence joins TRBV19 and TRBJ2-2; D gene unclear. V lost 7 bases to trimming and J lost 1 base, with 7 bases between them. The CDR3 runs 13 residues. From germline, CDR1 is LNHDA and CDR2 SQIVND (reference sequence). The full variable domain, rest sourced from reference TRBV19 and TRBJ2-2, is DGGITQSPKYLFRKEGQNVTLSCEQNLNHDAMYWYRQDPGQGLRLIYYSQIVNDFQKGDIAEGYSVSREKKESFPLTVTSAQKNPTAFYLCASNLGNTGELFFGEGSRLTVL.

V and J are TRBV9 and TRBJ2-2; D perhaps matches TRBD1 (6 bases). Trimming pared 4 bases from V and 2 bases from J, leaving 15 bases between. The CDR3 sequence is 16 residues long. The germline gives CDR1 SGDLS, CDR2 YYNGEE. The CDR3 region is CASSSEEQGNTGELFF. In DNA form, the CDR3 reads TGTGCCAGCAGCTCCGAGGAACAGGGTAACACCGGGGAGCTGTTTTTT.

This clonotype was seen a few times. The V and J genes are TRBV20-1 and TRBJ2-7; 8 bases agree with TRBD2. The CDR3 sequence is 14 residues long. Looked up from germline, CDR1 is DFQATT and CDR2 is SNEGSKA (reference sequence). V dropped 0 bases and J dropped 6; count of bases not matched to a gene: 7. The CDR3 DNA sequence: TGCAGTGCTAGAGATCTGGCGGGAGGTGGCGAGCAGTACTTC. Translating gives CSARDLAGGGEQYF.

The chain employs TRBV27 and TRBJ2-3; TRBD1 agrees at 8 bases. The V and J ends lost 4 bases and 0 bases, in that order; junction bases with no gene match: 6. There are 16 residues in the CDR3. CDR1 MNHEY and CDR2 SMNVEV come from the germline V gene (reference sequence). The CDR3 nucleotides are TGTGCCAGCAGTTACAGGGGGTTGGAGAGCACAGATACGCAGTATTTT. Translated, it gives CASSYRGLESTDTQYF.

This clonotype was counted a single time. The V and J genes are TRBV19 and TRBJ2-1, with D uncertain. The length of the CDR3 is 13 residues. Germline CDR1 reads LNHDA; CDR2 reads SQIVND (reference sequence). V was pared by 1 base and J by 6 bases, with 7 bases between. The CDR3 protein is CASSIAQSNEQFF. The CDR3 DNA follows: TGTGCCAGTAGTATAGCCCAGAGCAATGAGCAGTTCTTC.

The sample holds many counts of this clonotype. The chain couples TRBV6-2 or TRBV6-3 to TRBJ2-7, with D perhaps matching TRBD1 or TRBD2 (5 bases each). The CDR3 runs 14 residues. Trimming removed 0 bases at V and 7 bases at J, with 13 bases between. Germline V gene lookup returns CDR1 MNHEY and CDR2 SVGEGT. In nucleotides, the CDR3 is TGTGCCAGCAGTTACTCGAGGGGCCTAAGGGAGCAGTACTTC. Residues: CASSYSRGLREQYF.

This clonotype has a single count. This chain joins TRBV6-9 and TRBJ1-1; D perhaps matches TRBD1 (6 bases). Germline CDR1 reads MNHGY; CDR2 reads SVAAGI. V lost 2 bases to trimming and J lost 3 bases, with 16 bases between them. CDR3 length equals 16 residues. This CDR3 is CASSYGAGAGDTEAFF. CDR3 DNA: TGTGCCAGCAGTTATGGAGCAGGGGCTGGCGACACTGAAGCTTTCTTT.

Ten or more counts support this clonotype. This chain joins TRBV20-1 and TRBJ2-5; TRBD2 matches at 8 bases. The germline CDR1 and CDR2 sequences are DFQATT and SNEGSKA (reference sequence). The CDR3 loop spans 15 amino acids. J gave up 5 bases and V 0 bases, and 8 bases lay outside the gene matches. The CDR3 is CSARDLGLASETQYF. As DNA, the CDR3 is TGCAGTGCTAGAGACCTCGGACTAGCTAGCGAGACCCAGTACTTC.

This clonotype turned up a few times. The V and J genes are TRBV7-2 and TRBJ2-1, with unresolved D. V lost 5 bases and J lost 4, with 9 bases in between. CDR1 is SGHTA, CDR2 FQGNSA, per germline. The CDR3 is 13 residues long. The CDR3 DNA reads as TGTGCCAGCAGCATTGAGAGTTACAATGAGCAGTTCTTC. Translation gives CASSIESYNEQFF. Supplemented by reference TRBV7-2 and TRBJ2-1, the full variable domain reads GAGVSQSPSNKVTEKGKDVELRCDPISGHTALYWYRQSLGQGLEFLIYFQGNSAPDKSGLPSDRFSAERTGGSVSTLTIQRTQQEDSAVYLCASSIESYNEQFFGPGTRLTVL.

The CDR3 nucleotides read TGTGCCAGCAGCTTACTGGGGAGGGGAGCTAACTATGGCTACACCTTC. The encoded protein is CASSLLGRGANYGYTF. This chain links TRBV7-9 with TRBJ1-2; D possibly corresponds to TRBD1 (5 bases). V lost 2 bases and J 0 bases, leaving 13 bases between the germline ends. The CDR3 is 16 residues long. Germline V gene sequence: CDR1 SEHNR, CDR2 FQNEAQ (reference sequence).

This clonotype was seen only a few times. This sequence joins TRBV4-2 and TRBJ2-7; either TRBD1 or TRBD2 may fit D (5 bases each). Trimming left V 4 bases short and J 3 bases short, with 16 bases between. The CDR3 length is 15 residues. Per the germline V gene, CDR1 is LGHNA and CDR2 is YNFKEQ. CDR3 amino acids: CASSRNRDGGYEQYF. The CDR3 DNA reads as TGTGCCAGCAGCCGGAACCGGGACGGTGGCTACGAGCAGTACTTC.

This clonotype was found a few times. The V and J genes are TRBV5-1 and TRBJ1-2, with 7 bases matching TRBD1. Trimming at V came to 0 bases and at J to 7 bases, leaving 9 bases not matched to a gene. Germline CDR1 reads SGHRS; CDR2 reads YFSETQ. CDR3 size: 15 residues. DNA for the CDR3: TGCGCCAGCAGCTTGGCCGAGACAGGGTCCGGTGGCTACACCTTC. Protein: CASSLAETGSGGYTF.

The V and J genes are TRBV10-3 and TRBJ1-2, with no clear D. The length of the CDR3 is 15 residues. V dropped 1 base and J dropped 0 bases, with 9 bases sitting between them. Germline V gives CDR1 ENHRY, CDR2 SYGVKD. CDR3: CAISELVSTNYGYTF. Written as DNA, the CDR3 is TGTGCCATCAGTGAGTTGGTCAGCACTAACTATGGCTACACCTTC.

V usage is TRBV12-3 or TRBV12-4 and J usage is TRBJ2-6; the D gene is possibly TRBD2 (6 bases). The CDR3 is 17 residues long. Trimming cost V 4 bases and J 0 bases, with 13 bases left between them. In DNA form, the CDR3 reads TGTGCCAGCAGTTACCCGGGACTCCGCTCTGGGGCCAACGTCCTGACTTTC. Protein sequence: CASSYPGLRSGANVLTF.

This clonotype appeared many times. The rearrangement joins TRBV7-2 to TRBJ1-2; 8 bases are shared with TRBD1. With 5 bases clipped from V and 6 bases from J, the junction kept 17 bases outside the gene matches. The CDR3 covers 17 residues. The germline CDR1 and CDR2 sequences are SGHTA and FQGNSA. The CDR3: CASSVDRGIVARDGYTF. CDR3 nucleotide sequence: TGTGCCAGCAGCGTTGACAGGGGAATCGTGGCGCGGGATGGCTACACCTTC. The full variable domain, with the rest looked up from reference TRBV7-2 and TRBJ1-2, is GAGVSQSPSNKVTEKGKDVELRCDPISGHTALYWYRQSLGQGLEFLIYFQGNSAPDKSGLPSDRFSAERTGGSVSTLTIQRTQQEDSAVYLCASSVDRGIVARDGYTFGSGTRLTVV.

This clonotype was recorded at least ten times. V is TRBV2 and J is TRBJ2-1; 7 bases are shared with TRBD2. Trimming took 4 bases from V and 8 from J; bases not matched to a gene: 11. This CDR3 is built from 15 residues. The germline V gene has CDR1 SNHLY and CDR2 FYNNEI. This CDR3 reads CASSVEGGPGHEQFF. In nucleotides, the CDR3 is TGTGCCAGCAGTGTTGAGGGAGGGCCGGGCCATGAGCAGTTCTTC.

The CDR3 DNA reads as TGCGCCAGCAGCTCTAGTAGAGGGGAAGAGACCCAGTACTTC. This codes for CASSSSRGEETQYF. This chain links TRBV5-1 with TRBJ2-5; D tentatively reads TRBD1 or TRBD2 (5 bases each). Trimming took off 3 bases at V and 3 bases at J, with 12 bases between the two ends. This CDR3 contains 14 residues. Germline V gives CDR1 SGHRS, CDR2 YFSETQ.

The gene calls are TRBV6-1 and TRBJ1-6; TRBD1 aligns across 10 bases. The V and J ends lost 5 bases and 9 bases, in that order; junction bases with no gene match: 7. This CDR3 region has 15 residues. Looked up from germline, CDR1 is MNHNS and CDR2 is SASEGT. This CDR3 reads CASSPRRTGGSPLHF. The CDR3 region has the DNA TGTGCCAGCAGTCCCCGTCGGACAGGGGGTTCACCCCTCCACTTT.

The rearrangement uses TRBV2 and TRBJ1-1; D remains ambiguous. V lost 6 bases, J lost 7 bases, and 12 bases lay in between. This CDR3 contains 12 residues. Germline lookup yields CDR1 SNHLY and CDR2 FYNNEI. CDR3 sequence (DNA): TGTGCCAGCAGCTTTGGGGTTTTTGAAGCTTTCTTT. It translates to CASSFGVFEAFF. Drawing the rest from reference TRBV2 and TRBJ1-1, the complete variable domain is EPEVTQTPSHQVTQMGQEVILRCVPISNHLYFYWYRQILGQKVEFLVSFYNNEISEKSEIFDDQFSVERPDGSNFTLKIRSTKLEDSAMYFCASSFGVFEAFFGQGTRLTVV.

This clonotype was recorded many times. This sequence joins TRBV5-1 and TRBJ1-2; unclear D gene. There are 15 residues in the CDR3. The germline V gene has CDR1 SGHRS and CDR2 YFSETQ. Trimming shortened V by 0 bases and J by 0 bases, and 9 bases separated the two germline ends. CDR3 in amino acids: CASSLEAGSNYGYTF. The CDR3 DNA is TGCGCCAGCAGCTTGGAGGCAGGCTCTAACTATGGCTACACCTTC. Filled out from reference TRBV5-1 and TRBJ1-2, the complete variable domain reads KAGVTQTPRYLIKTRGQQVTLSCSPISGHRSVSWYQQTPGQGLQFLFEYFSETQRNKGNFPGRFSGRQFSNSRSEMNVSTLELGDSALYLCASSLEAGSNYGYTFGSGTRLTVV.

The table lists this clonotype with many counts. This chain connects TRBV13 to TRBJ2-3; D is possibly TRBD2 (5 bases). The CDR3 sequence is 16 residues long. Germline values: CDR1 PRHDT, CDR2 FYEKMQ (reference sequence). Trimming left V 5 bases short and J 0 bases short, with 15 bases between. The chain's CDR3 is CASSIHLALSTDTQYF. The CDR3 coding sequence is TGTGCCAGCAGCATACACTTAGCGCTAAGCACAGATACGCAGTATTTT. Combining the CDR3 with reference TRBV13 and TRBJ2-3 gives the whole variable domain AAGVIQSPRHLIKEKRETATLKCYPIPRHDTVYWYQQGPGQDPQFLISFYEKMQSDKGSIPDRFSAQQFSDYHSELNMSSLELGDSALYFCASSIHLALSTDTQYFGPGTRLTVL.

This chain joins TRBV2 and TRBJ1-4; the D is unclear. With 0 bases removed from V and 8 bases from J, the gap between germline ends came to 13 bases. Germline assignment: CDR1 SNHLY and CDR2 FYNNEI. The CDR3 has 15 residues. The CDR3 nucleotides read TGTGCCAGCAGTGAAGCCCCAGGTTTGGGAGAAAAACTGTTTTTT. Translating it yields CASSEAPGLGEKLFF. Full variable domain (remainder filled in from reference TRBV2 and TRBJ1-4): EPEVTQTPSHQVTQMGQEVILRCVPISNHLYFYWYRQILGQKVEFLVSFYNNEISEKSEIFDDQFSVERPDGSNFTLKIRSTKLEDSAMYFCASSEAPGLGEKLFFGSGTQLSVL.

The chain combines TRBV7-9 with TRBJ2-7; D remains ambiguous. The CDR3 consists of 18 residues. Germline loops: CDR1 SEHNR, CDR2 FQNEAQ (reference sequence). V was shortened by 2 bases and J by 0 bases, with 20 bases between the two germline ends. The CDR3 DNA is TGTGCCAGCAGCTTATGGGCAGGCGACCCGGTGAGCTCCTACGAGCAGTACTTC. Translation gives CASSLWAGDPVSSYEQYF.